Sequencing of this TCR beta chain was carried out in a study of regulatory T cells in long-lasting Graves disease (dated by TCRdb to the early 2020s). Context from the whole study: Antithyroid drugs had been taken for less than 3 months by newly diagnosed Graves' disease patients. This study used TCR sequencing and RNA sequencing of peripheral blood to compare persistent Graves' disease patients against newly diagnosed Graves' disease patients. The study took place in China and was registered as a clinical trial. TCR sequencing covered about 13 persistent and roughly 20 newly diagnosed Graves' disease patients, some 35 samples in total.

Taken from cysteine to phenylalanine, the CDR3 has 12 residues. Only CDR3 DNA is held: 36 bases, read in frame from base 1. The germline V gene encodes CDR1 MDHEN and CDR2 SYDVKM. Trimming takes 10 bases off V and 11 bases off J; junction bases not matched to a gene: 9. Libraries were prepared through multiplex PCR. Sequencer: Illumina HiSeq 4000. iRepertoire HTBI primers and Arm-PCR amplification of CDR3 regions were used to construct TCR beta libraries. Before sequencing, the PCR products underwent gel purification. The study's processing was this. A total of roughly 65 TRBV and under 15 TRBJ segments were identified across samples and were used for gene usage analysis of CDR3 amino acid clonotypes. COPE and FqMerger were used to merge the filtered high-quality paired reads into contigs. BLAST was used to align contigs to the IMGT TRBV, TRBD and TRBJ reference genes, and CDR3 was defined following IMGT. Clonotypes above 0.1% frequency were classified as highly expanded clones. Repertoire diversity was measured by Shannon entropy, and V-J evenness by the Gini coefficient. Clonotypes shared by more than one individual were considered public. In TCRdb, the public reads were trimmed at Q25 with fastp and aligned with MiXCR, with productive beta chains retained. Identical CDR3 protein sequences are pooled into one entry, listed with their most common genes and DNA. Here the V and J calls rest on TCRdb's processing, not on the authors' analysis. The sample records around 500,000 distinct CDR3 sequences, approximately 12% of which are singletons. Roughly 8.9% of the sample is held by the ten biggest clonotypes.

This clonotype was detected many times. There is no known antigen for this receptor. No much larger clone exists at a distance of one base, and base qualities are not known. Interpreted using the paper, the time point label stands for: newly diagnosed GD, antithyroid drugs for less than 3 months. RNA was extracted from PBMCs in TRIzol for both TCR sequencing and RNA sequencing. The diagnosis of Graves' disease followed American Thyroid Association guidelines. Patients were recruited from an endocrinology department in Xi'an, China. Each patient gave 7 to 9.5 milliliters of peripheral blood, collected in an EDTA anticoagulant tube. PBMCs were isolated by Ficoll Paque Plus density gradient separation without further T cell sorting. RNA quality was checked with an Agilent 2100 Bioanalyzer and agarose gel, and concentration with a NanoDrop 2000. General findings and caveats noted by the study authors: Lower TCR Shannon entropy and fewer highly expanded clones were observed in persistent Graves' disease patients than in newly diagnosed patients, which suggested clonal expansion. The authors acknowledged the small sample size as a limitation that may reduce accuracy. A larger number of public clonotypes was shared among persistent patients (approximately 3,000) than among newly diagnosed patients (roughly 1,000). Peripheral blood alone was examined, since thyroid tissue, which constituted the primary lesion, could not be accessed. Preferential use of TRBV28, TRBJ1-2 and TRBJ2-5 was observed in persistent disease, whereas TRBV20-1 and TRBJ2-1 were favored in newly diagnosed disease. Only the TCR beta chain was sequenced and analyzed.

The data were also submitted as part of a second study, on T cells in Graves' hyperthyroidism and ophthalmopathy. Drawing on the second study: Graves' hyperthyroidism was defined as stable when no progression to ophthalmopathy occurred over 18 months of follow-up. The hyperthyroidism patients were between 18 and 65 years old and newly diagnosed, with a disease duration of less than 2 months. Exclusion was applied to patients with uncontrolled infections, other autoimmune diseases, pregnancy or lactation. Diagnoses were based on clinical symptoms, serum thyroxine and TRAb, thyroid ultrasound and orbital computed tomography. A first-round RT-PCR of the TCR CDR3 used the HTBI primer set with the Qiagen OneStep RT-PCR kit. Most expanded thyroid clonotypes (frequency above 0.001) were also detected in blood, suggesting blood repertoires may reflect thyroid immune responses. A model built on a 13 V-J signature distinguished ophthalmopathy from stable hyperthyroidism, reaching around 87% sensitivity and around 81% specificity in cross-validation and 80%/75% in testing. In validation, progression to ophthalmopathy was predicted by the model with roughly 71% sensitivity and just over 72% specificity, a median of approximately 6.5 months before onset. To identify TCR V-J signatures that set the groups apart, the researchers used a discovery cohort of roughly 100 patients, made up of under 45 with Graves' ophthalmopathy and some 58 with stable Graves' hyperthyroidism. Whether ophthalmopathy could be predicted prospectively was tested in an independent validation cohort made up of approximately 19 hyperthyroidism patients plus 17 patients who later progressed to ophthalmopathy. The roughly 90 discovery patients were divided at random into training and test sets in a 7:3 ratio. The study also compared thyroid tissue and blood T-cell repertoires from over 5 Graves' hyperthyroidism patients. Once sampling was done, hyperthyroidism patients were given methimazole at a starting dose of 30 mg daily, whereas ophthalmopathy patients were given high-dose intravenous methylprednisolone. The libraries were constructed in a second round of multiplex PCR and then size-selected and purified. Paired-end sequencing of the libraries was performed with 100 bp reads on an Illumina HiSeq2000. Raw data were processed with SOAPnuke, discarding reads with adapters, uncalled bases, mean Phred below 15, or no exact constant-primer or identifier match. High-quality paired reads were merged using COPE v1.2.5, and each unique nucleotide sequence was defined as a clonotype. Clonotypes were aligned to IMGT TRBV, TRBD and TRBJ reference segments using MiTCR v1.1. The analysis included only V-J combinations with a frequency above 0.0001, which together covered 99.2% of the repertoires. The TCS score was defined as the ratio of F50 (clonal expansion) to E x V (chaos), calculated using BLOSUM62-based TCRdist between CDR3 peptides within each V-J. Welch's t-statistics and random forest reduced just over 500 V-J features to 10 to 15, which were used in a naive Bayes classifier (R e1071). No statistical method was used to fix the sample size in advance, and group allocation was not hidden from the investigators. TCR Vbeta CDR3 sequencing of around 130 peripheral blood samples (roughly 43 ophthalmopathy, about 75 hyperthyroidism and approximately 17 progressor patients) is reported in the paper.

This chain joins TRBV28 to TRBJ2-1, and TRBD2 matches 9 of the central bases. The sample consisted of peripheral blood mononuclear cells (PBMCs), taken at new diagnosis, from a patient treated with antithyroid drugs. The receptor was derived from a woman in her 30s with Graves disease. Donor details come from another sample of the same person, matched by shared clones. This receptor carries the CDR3 CATTVAGDQQFF. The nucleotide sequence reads TGTGCCACTACGGTAGCGGGAGACCAGCAGTTCTTC.